This TCR beta chain is from a study of CD8+CD57+ T cells in acquired aplastic anemia. Study summary: DNA recovered from sorted CD4+ and CD8+ cells had a mean of around 3.2 ug. Healthy donor CD4+ cell samples had a mean of about 10.8 million reads. Study-wide findings and caveats: In common between the patients and the controls were approximately 28 CD8+ CDR3 sequences.

The CDR3 totals 12 residues. Germline CDR1 is MNHEY and CDR2 is SVGAGI. V was pared by 2 bases and J by 7 bases, with 6 bases between. Genomic DNA templated the TCR beta VDJ and CDR3 profiling. TCRdb recomputed calls from the reads with MiXCR, one row per CDR3 protein. The sample consists of about 400,000 distinct CDR3 sequences, about two thirds of them appearing once. This clonotype was counted only a few times. Its antigen remains unknown. The clonotype originates from a human donor in good health, serving as a control. The chain has TRBV6-5 and TRBJ2-1; D is unclear. The sample consisted of sorted CD4+, CD8+, or CD8+CD57+ T cells (not recorded which) from PBMCs. CDR3 DNA: TGTGCCAGCAGTTACCTGGGGAATGAGCAGTTCTTC. This gives the protein CASSYLGNEQFF.